These T cell receptor beta chains were read from a single sample in a study of blood T cell repertoires in COVID-19. Method: immunoSEQ multiplex PCR; TCRdb's copy keeps in-frame clones and lacks some. The sample includes hundreds of thousands of clones, approximately 84% of them seen just once. Sequencing used peripheral blood. Receptors were obtained from a man aged 35-49 years with acute or convalescent COVID-19. Each CDR3 is given with its conserved first and last residue. D genes are given only for firm matches. For some rows the clone size is stated as once, few or many, or as a class when expanded; others skip it.

size	V	D	J	CDR3	DNA
.	TRBV7-9	.	TRBJ2-3	CASSLGGFGDTQYF	TGTGCCAGCAGCCTCGGGGGTTTCGGAGATACGCAGTATTTT
.	TRBV14	TRBD1	TRBJ1-1	CASMARGTEAFF	TGTGCCAGCATGGCCAGGGGGACTGAAGCTTTCTTT
.	TRBV2	.	TRBJ2-7	CASSEAQGYEQYF	TGTGCCAGCAGTGAAGCGCAGGGCTACGAGCAGTACTTC
.	TRBV4-3	.	TRBJ1-5	CASSQDGGNQPQHF	TGCGCCAGCAGCCAAGATGGAGGGAACCAGCCCCAGCATTTT
.	TRBV6-6	TRBD1	TRBJ1-2	CASSLSAGGASYGYTF	TGTGCCAGCAGTCTGTCCGCAGGGGGCGCGAGCTATGGCTACACCTTC
.	TRBV6-5	.	TRBJ2-7	CASSRPSPYEQYF	TGTGCCAGCAGCCGTCCTAGCCCCTACGAGCAGTACTTC
.	TRBV6-5	.	TRBJ1-1	CASSSSTWATEAFF	.
.	TRBV28	TRBD1	TRBJ1-3	CASSLSGQGGNTIYF	TGTGCCAGCAGTTTATCGGGACAGGGCGGAAACACCATATATTTT
.	TRBV6-5	.	TRBJ1-1	CASTSGRMNTEAFF	TGTGCCAGCACCTCCGGTCGTATGAACACTGAAGCTTTCTTT
.	TRBV3-1/TRBV3-2	TRBD1	TRBJ2-3	CASSRTGVVRDTQYF	TGTGCCAGCAGCCGGACAGGGGTGGTGCGGGATACGCAGTATTTT
.	TRBV6-5	.	TRBJ2-5	CASSMSLETQYF	TGTGCCAGCAGTATGTCCTTAGAGACCCAGTACTTC
.	TRBV30	TRBD1	TRBJ1-1	CAWNEGTGNTEAFF	TGTGCCTGGAACGAAGGGACAGGTAACACTGAAGCTTTCTTT
.	TRBV7-9	.	TRBJ1-4	CASSRGVDEKLFF	TGTGCCAGCAGCCGAGGAGTGGATGAAAAACTGTTTTTT
once	TRBV6-5	TRBD1	TRBJ1-5	CALGTGPNSNQPQHF	TGTGCCCTAGGGACAGGCCCGAATAGCAATCAGCCCCAGCATTTT
.	TRBV24-1	.	TRBJ2-5	CATSDAGSRETQYF	TGTGCCACCAGTGATGCAGGATCTCGGGAGACCCAGTACTTC
few	TRBV5-8	TRBD1	TRBJ1-5	CASSPNTGTGPHNQPQHF	TGTGCCAGCAGCCCTAATACCGGGACAGGGCCCCACAATCAGCCCCAGCATTTT
.	TRBV2	TRBD2	TRBJ2-3	CASSFLAELNTQYF	TGTGCCAGCAGTTTCCTAGCGGAGCTCAATACGCAGTATTTT
.	TRBV9	.	TRBJ1-5	CASSGHGGLRHGQLAHSNQPQHF	TGTGCCAGCAGCGGACATGGGGGACTCCGACATGGCCAACTTGCGCATAGCAATCAGCCCCAGCATTTT
.	TRBV29-1	.	TRBJ2-7	CSVGAGSYEQYF	TGCAGCGTTGGGGCCGGATCCTACGAGCAGTACTTC
.	TRBV4-3	.	TRBJ2-1	CASSQVYGPGRGEQFF	TGCGCCAGCAGCCAAGTCTACGGCCCCGGAAGGGGTGAGCAGTTCTTC
few	TRBV4-3	.	TRBJ2-7	CASSQDRAGTYEQYF	TGCGCCAGCAGCCAAGATCGGGCAGGGACCTACGAGCAGTACTTC
once	TRBV5-1	.	TRBJ2-3	CASSAGPARDTQYF	TGCGCCAGCAGCGCGGGCCCGGCCCGGGATACGCAGTATTTT
.	TRBV5-5	.	TRBJ2-5	CASSLLVGETQYF	TGTGCCAGCAGCTTGTTGGTGGGCGAGACCCAGTACTTC
once	TRBV5-1	TRBD1	TRBJ1-3	CASSLVGQGSGNTIYF	TGCGCCAGCAGCTTGGTGGGACAGGGGTCTGGAAACACCATATATTTT
.	TRBV29-1	.	TRBJ1-1	CSGTQQNTEAFF	TGCAGCGGGACTCAACAGAACACTGAAGCTTTCTTT
.	TRBV10-3	.	TRBJ1-1	CATKARGIDTEAFF	TGTGCCACCAAAGCAAGGGGAATCGACACTGAAGCTTTCTTT
.	TRBV24-1	.	TRBJ2-3	CATSDPTATTTDTQYF	TGTGCCACCAGTGACCCGACAGCAACAACCACAGATACGCAGTATTTT
.	TRBV7-8	TRBD1	TRBJ1-3	CASSLQQGSGNTIYF	TGTGCCAGCAGCCTCCAACAGGGGTCTGGAAACACCATATATTTT
.	TRBV11-2	TRBD1	TRBJ2-1	CASIQTGGNEQFF	TGTGCCAGCATCCAGACAGGGGGTAATGAGCAGTTCTTC
.	TRBV7-3	.	TRBJ2-6	CASSYRRTGANVLTF	TGTGCCAGCAGCTATAGGAGGACTGGGGCCAACGTCCTGACTTTC
once	TRBV5-6	.	TRBJ2-7	CASSSSGSSYEQYF	TGTGCCAGCAGCTCCTCCGGGTCCTCCTACGAGCAGTACTTC
.	TRBV4-2	.	TRBJ2-5	CASSQDGDLQETQYF	TGTGCCAGCAGCCAAGATGGAGATCTCCAAGAGACCCAGTACTTC
.	TRBV4-2	TRBD2	TRBJ2-2	CASSSGLAGGLNTGELFF	TGTGCCAGCAGCTCGGGACTAGCGGGGGGCCTGAACACCGGGGAGCTGTTTTTT
.	TRBV7-2	.	TRBJ2-3	CASSPTSARGTDTQYF	TGTGCCAGCAGTCCTACCTCCGCTCGGGGCACAGATACGCAGTATTTT
.	TRBV7-3	TRBD1	TRBJ1-6	CASSLDQGANSPLHF	TGTGCCAGCAGCTTAGATCAGGGGGCTAATTCACCCCTCCACTTT
few	TRBV3-1/TRBV3-2	TRBD1	TRBJ1-2	CASSALSGGYGYTF	TGTGCCAGCAGCGCTCTCTCAGGGGGCTATGGCTACACCTTC
.	TRBV6-4	TRBD1	TRBJ2-3	CASSGTGGTDTQYF	TGTGCCAGCAGTGGGACAGGGGGCACAGATACGCAGTATTTT
.	TRBV19	.	TRBJ1-2	CASSKGHSYGYTF	TGTGCCAGTAGTAAAGGACATTCCTATGGCTACACCTTC
few	TRBV19	.	TRBJ2-1	CASSIRTTHTGNEQFF	TGTGCCAGTAGTATACGGACAACCCACACGGGCAATGAGCAGTTCTTC
.	TRBV4-1	TRBD1	TRBJ1-4	CASSQYPDRGRANEKLFF	TGCGCCAGCAGCCAGTACCCGGACAGGGGGAGGGCTAATGAAAAACTGTTTTTT
.	TRBV11-2	.	TRBJ1-2	CASSSPGGVRGNTF	TGTGCCAGCAGCTCCCCCGGCGGTGTCAGAGGTAACACCTTC
.	TRBV11-2	TRBD2	TRBJ2-2	CASSLSILQRGGGGELFF	TGTGCCAGCAGCTTGTCAATTCTTCAGCGGGGGGGAGGCGGGGAGCTGTTTTTT
.	TRBV2	.	TRBJ2-1	CASSVELNNEQFF	TGTGCCAGCAGTGTGGAACTAAACAATGAGCAGTTCTTC